The 15 T cell receptor beta chains below were found in one sample sequenced in a study of blood T cell repertoires in COVID-19. Only in-frame clones appear in the TCRdb table, and some are missing; sequencing was by immunoSEQ multiplex PCR. The data show some 64,000 clones, roughly 88% seen once. Sequenced material: peripheral blood. The receptors here all came from a man aged 45-60 years with active COVID-19.

The V and J genes are TRBV11-3 and TRBJ1-3; 8 positions match TRBD1. Germline V gene data show CDR1 as SGHNT and CDR2 as YENEEA. This CDR3 is 15 amino acids long. V lost 5 bases and J lost 4; bases outside the gene matches: 7. The CDR3 DNA sequence: TGTGCCAGCAGCCCAGGACAGGGTAAAGGAAACACCATATATTTT. Encoded protein: CASSPGQGKGNTIYF. Together with reference TRBV11-3 and TRBJ1-3, the CDR3 gives the full variable domain: EAGVVQSPRYKIIEKKQPVAFWCNPISGHNTLYWYLQNLGQGPELLIRYENEEAVDDSQLPKDRFSAERLKGVDSTLKIQPAELGDSAVYLCASSPGQGKGNTIYFGEGSWLTVV.

V and J are TRBV11-1 and TRBJ1-2; perhaps TRBD1 as D (5 bases). Trimming removed 2 bases at V and 7 bases at J, with 8 bases between. The CDR3 has 12 amino acids. Per the germline V gene, CDR1 is SGHAT and CDR2 is FQDESV (reference sequence). The CDR3 bases are TGTGCCAGCAGCTTACAGGGAGGTGGCTACACCTTC. Protein sequence: CASSLQGGGYTF.

The chain recombines TRBV21-1 with TRBJ2-5; the listed D gene, TRBD1, was not tested against the DNA. TRBV21-1 is a pseudogene. The CDR3 consists of 18 residues. Here the CDR3 DNA reads TGTGCCAGCAGCCTCCCCATGACAGGGACCCTGAGAGGAGAGACCCAGTACTTC. It specifies CASSLPMTGTLRGETQYF.

The rearrangement uses TRBV19 and TRBJ1-4; D unclear. V was shortened by 6 bases and J by 0 bases, with 11 bases between the two germline ends. The CDR3 sequence is 15 residues long. Germline V lookup: CDR1 LNHDA, CDR2 SQIVND (reference sequence). The CDR3 DNA follows: TGTGCCAGTAGGCCGTTTGAGGCAACTAATGAAAAACTGTTTTTT. Translation gives CASRPFEATNEKLFF.

The chain recombines TRBV7-9 with TRBJ2-4; 8 nucleotides align to TRBD1. Germline-derived CDR1 and CDR2 are SEHNR and FQNEAQ (reference sequence). Unmatched junction bases numbered 5, after V lost 7 bases and J lost 6 bases. This CDR3 has 13 amino acids. As DNA, the CDR3 is TGTGCCAGCATGGGGACAGGCCCAAACATTCAGTACTTC. Its protein product is CASMGTGPNIQYF.

As DNA, the CDR3 is TGTGCCACCACGGCGCAGGGACAAGGGACTGAAGCTTTCTTT. As protein: CATTAQGQGTEAFF. The chain recombines TRBV9 with TRBJ1-1; D may be TRBD1 (6 bases). The V gene lost 9 bases and the J gene lost 5 bases, with 20 bases spanning the gap. The CDR3 spans 14 residues. Germline V gene sequence: CDR1 SGDLS, CDR2 YYNGEE.

This chain joins TRBV6-5 and TRBJ2-2; no clear D gene. Trimming took 1 base from V and 5 from J, leaving 8 bases between them. In germline, CDR1 is MNHEY, CDR2 SVGAGI. CDR3 size: 14 residues. The CDR3 sequence is CASSYFSGTGELFF. The CDR3 DNA is TGTGCCAGCAGTTACTTTTCCGGGACCGGGGAGCTGTTTTTT.

J is TRBJ1-1 and V is TRBV9; tentative D call: TRBD1 (6 bases). Trimming stripped 0 bases from V and 9 bases from J, with 12 bases between. The CDR3 extends over 13 amino acids. Germline CDR1 SGDLS, CDR2 YYNGEE. The DNA of the CDR3 is TGTGCCAGCAGCGTAGCTCCGGACAGAAAAGCTTTCTTT. It is translated as CASSVAPDRKAFF.

V usage is TRBV7-3 and J usage is TRBJ2-2, with TRBD1 identical over 7 bases. Losses at the gene ends were 4 bases for V and 4 bases for J; bases not matched to a gene: 9. CDR3 length: 16 residues. Germline V gives CDR1 SGHTA, CDR2 FQGTGA. This CDR3 is CASSSSRGQGTGELFF. The CDR3 DNA is TGTGCCAGCAGCTCGAGTAGGGGGCAGGGCACCGGGGAGCTGTTTTTT.

This chain connects TRBV11-2 to TRBJ1-2; tentative D call: TRBD1 (5 bases). This CDR3 is 13 amino acids long. Trimming removed 2 bases from V and 6 bases from J, with 10 bases in between. CDR1 and CDR2 (germline): SGHAT, FQNNGV. The CDR3 sequence is CASSLSGGDGYTF. The CDR3 DNA is TGTGCCAGCAGCTTATCGGGAGGGGATGGCTACACCTTC.

The chain uses TRBV27 and TRBJ2-3; 13 nucleotides agree with TRBD2. The V segment lost 1 base and the J segment 9 bases; nucleotides outside the gene matches: 7. The CDR3 consists of 16 residues. Germline assignment: CDR1 MNHEY and CDR2 SMNVEV (reference sequence). The CDR3 sequence is CASSLWGLAGSSTQYF. CDR3 sequence (DNA): TGTGCCAGCAGTTTATGGGGACTAGCGGGGAGTAGCACGCAGTATTTT.

The chain has TRBV5-1 and TRBJ1-2; 9 bases align to TRBD1. This CDR3 region has 15 residues. Trimming took 3 bases from V and 0 from J; bases not matched to a gene: 3. Germline V gives CDR1 SGHRS, CDR2 YFSETQ. For the CDR3, the DNA is TGCGCCAGCAGCTCAAGACAGGGGGCTAACTATGGCTACACCTTC. This encodes CASSSRQGANYGYTF.

This clone was seen only a few times. The rearrangement links TRBV7-9 to TRBJ2-7; D might be TRBD1 (6 bases). Deletions cut 3 bases from V and 0 bases from J, with 9 bases between. The CDR3 sequence is 14 residues long. Germline CDR1 is SEHNR and CDR2 is FQNEAQ (reference sequence). CDR3 amino acids: CASSFATGSYEQYF. CDR3 bases: TGTGCCAGCAGCTTCGCGACAGGCTCCTACGAGCAGTACTTC.

This chain joins TRBV6-4 and TRBJ1-2; TRBD1 matches 7 bases. CDR3 length: 15 amino acids. J gave up 3 bases and V 6 bases, and 10 bases lay outside the gene matches. CDR1 MRHNA and CDR2 SNTAGT come from the germline V gene. CDR3 protein: CASSAFRTGYYGYTF. CDR3 coding DNA: TGTGCCAGCAGCGCTTTCCGGACAGGATACTATGGCTACACCTTC.

The rearrangement uses TRBV15 and TRBJ2-5, with a weak D call TRBD2 (5 bases). This CDR3 is 13 amino acids long. With 0 bases removed from V and 5 bases from J, the gap between germline ends came to 7 bases. CDR1 is LNHNV, CDR2 YYDKDF, per germline (reference sequence). The CDR3, as DNA: TGTGCCACCAGCAGAGATCCGGGGGAGACCCAGTACTTC. Its translation is CATSRDPGETQYF.